This T cell receptor beta chain was recovered during a study of T cell repertoires in cytomegalovirus infection. Study at large: The public TCR beta signatures pointed to both CMV infection and matching HLA type. Study findings and constraints: HLA-C-restricted CMV clonotypes gave the most frequent clonotype in two of eight donors.

Using its own MiXCR run on the reads, TCRdb lists one record per CDR3 protein. This repertoire shows around 530,000 distinct CDR3 sequences, more than 20% found once; its top ten account for 13%. This clonotype was seen a handful of times. Its antigen is undetermined. The CDR3 totals 13 residues. V was clipped by 6 bases and J by 5 bases, with 14 bases between them. Looked up from germline, CDR1 is MNHNS and CDR2 is SASEGT. The chain recombines TRBV6-1 with TRBJ2-7; D uncertain. Specimen: PBMCs. The clonotype comes from a human donor in good health (CMV status not recorded). Some clones in this sample may be carry-over from other donors' samples. The CDR3 is CASRDGPVDEQYF. CDR3 nucleotide sequence: TGTGCCAGCAGAGACGGCCCGGTGGACGAGCAGTACTTC.